Below, 10 T cell receptor beta chains from the same sample are listed, as sequenced in a study of blood T cell repertoires in COVID-19. Assay used: immunoSEQ multiplex PCR; TCRdb lists only in-frame clones, some missing. The sample holds around 92,000 clones; about 83% are singletons and the top ten take 25%. The sample was peripheral blood. The receptors were gathered from a human donor in a cohort sampled during active COVID-19.

The chain recombines TRBV15 with TRBJ2-3, with D maybe TRBD2 (5 bases). This CDR3 is 14 amino acids long. Deletions cut 1 base from V and 5 bases from J, with 10 bases between. The germline V gene encodes CDR1 LNHNV and CDR2 YYDKDF (reference sequence). The chain's CDR3 is CATSRGGLGDTQYF. CDR3 sequence (DNA): TGTGCCACCAGCAGAGGAGGACTGGGAGATACGCAGTATTTT. The whole variable domain, filled in from reference TRBV15 and TRBJ2-3, reads DAMVIQNPRYQVTQFGKPVTLSCSQTLNHNVMYWYQQKSSQAPKLLFHYYDKDFNNEADTPDNFQSRRPNTSFCFLDIRSPGLGDTAMYLCATSRGGLGDTQYFGPGTRLTVL.

This chain connects TRBV5-4 to TRBJ1-1, with D maybe TRBD1 (5 bases). The V gene lost 7 bases and the J gene lost 8 bases, with 18 bases spanning the gap. The CDR3 extends over 13 amino acids. CDR1 and CDR2 from the germline V gene are SGHNT and YYREEE (reference sequence). CDR3: CASLIGTKGEAFF. The DNA of the CDR3 is TGTGCCAGCCTTATAGGGACTAAGGGCGAAGCTTTCTTT.

This clone was counted only a few times. The chain employs TRBV5-5 and TRBJ2-3; maybe TRBD1 (5 bases). Germline V lookup: CDR1 SGHKS, CDR2 YYEKEE (reference sequence). The CDR3 loop spans 15 amino acids. Deletions cut 0 bases from V and 3 bases from J, with 11 bases between. CDR3 amino acids: CASSLEGRRTDTQYF. The CDR3, as DNA: TGTGCCAGCAGCTTGGAGGGGCGTCGAACAGATACGCAGTATTTT.

The V gene is TRBV5-5, the J gene TRBJ2-5, with 7 bases matching TRBD1. The CDR3 is 15 amino acids. Germline loops: CDR1 SGHKS, CDR2 YYEKEE (reference sequence). V was pared by 3 bases and J by 5 bases, with 10 bases of the junction left unmatched. For the CDR3, the DNA is TGTGCCAGCAGCTCCCCGGACAGGTGGGGTGAGACCCAGTACTTC. Residues: CASSSPDRWGETQYF.

The rearrangement links TRBV18 to TRBJ1-6, with 11 bases identical to TRBD1. J was trimmed by 9 bases and V by 3 bases; bases with no gene match: 4. The length of the CDR3 is 15 residues. Per germline, CDR1 KGHSH and CDR2 LQKENI. Here the CDR3 DNA reads TGTGCCAGCTCACCCGGACAGGGGGCGCGTTCACCCCTCCACTTT. Its translation: CASSPGQGARSPLHF. The full variable domain, in which reference TRBV18 and TRBJ1-6 provide the parts outside the CDR3, is NAGVMQNPRHLVRRRGQEARLRCSPMKGHSHVYWYRQLPEEGLKFMVYLQKENIIDESGMPKERFSAEFPKEGPSILRIQQVVRGDSAAYFCASSPGQGARSPLHFGNGTRLTVT.

The V and J genes are TRBV18 and TRBJ1-1; TRBD1 might be the D (5 bases). Germline CDR1 KGHSH, CDR2 LQKENI. V lost 6 bases and J 3 bases, leaving 17 bases between the germline ends. There are 15 residues in the CDR3. CDR3 sequence reads: CASSPRDSRDTEAFF. Here the CDR3 DNA reads TGTGCCAGCTCCCCCAGGGACTCCCGCGACACTGAAGCTTTCTTT.

The chain uses TRBV5-1 and TRBJ2-2; D gene uncertain. With 1 base removed from V and 4 bases from J, the gap between germline ends came to 11 bases. Germline V gives CDR1 SGHRS, CDR2 YFSETQ. This CDR3 has 15 amino acids. This CDR3 reads CASSLTNGATGELFF. The DNA of the CDR3 is TGCGCCAGCAGCTTGACGAACGGTGCCACCGGGGAGCTGTTTTTT.

V usage is TRBV5-1 and J usage is TRBJ2-1, with D unclear. Trimming pared 5 bases from V and 6 bases from J, leaving 15 bases between. The length of the CDR3 is 14 residues. Germline CDR1 is SGHRS and CDR2 is YFSETQ. CDR3 nucleotide sequence: TGCGCCAGCAGTCCAGCAGGCAGTCCCAATGAGCAGTTCTTC. Protein sequence: CASSPAGSPNEQFF.

The CDR3 DNA sequence: TGTGCCAGCAGCTTTAATGATAGGGGGCAGTTCTTC. This sequence encodes CASSFNDRGQFF. V usage is TRBV28 and J usage is TRBJ2-1, with D possibly TRBD1 on 5 matching bases. Germline V lookup: CDR1 MDHEN, CDR2 SYDVKM. The V and J ends lost 6 bases and 12 bases respectively, with 15 bases between them. The CDR3 totals 12 residues.

This chain connects TRBV1 to TRBJ2-5; the D segment call TRBD2 is taken from the table without a DNA check. TRBV1 is a known pseudogene. This CDR3 region has 16 residues. The CDR3 loop is CTSSQDRRGGPGTQYF. The CDR3 DNA reads as TGCACCAGCAGCCAAGATAGGCGGGGGGGCCCCGGGACCCAGTACTTC.